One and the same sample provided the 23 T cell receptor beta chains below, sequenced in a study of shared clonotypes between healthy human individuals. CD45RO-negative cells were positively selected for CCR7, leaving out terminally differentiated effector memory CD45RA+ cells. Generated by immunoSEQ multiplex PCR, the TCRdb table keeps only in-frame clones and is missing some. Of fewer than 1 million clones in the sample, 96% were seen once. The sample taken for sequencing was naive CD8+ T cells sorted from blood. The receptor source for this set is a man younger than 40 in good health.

CDR3: CASSLASGLAPYEQYF. The DNA for the CDR3 is TGTGCCAGCAGCTTAGCGTCGGGGCTAGCCCCCTACGAGCAGTACTTC. This chain joins TRBV5-4 and TRBJ2-7; D assignment may be TRBD1 or TRBD2 (5 bases each). Trimming stripped 2 bases from V and 2 bases from J, with 17 bases between. The germline V gene has CDR1 SGHNT and CDR2 YYREEE (reference sequence). This CDR3 has 16 residues.

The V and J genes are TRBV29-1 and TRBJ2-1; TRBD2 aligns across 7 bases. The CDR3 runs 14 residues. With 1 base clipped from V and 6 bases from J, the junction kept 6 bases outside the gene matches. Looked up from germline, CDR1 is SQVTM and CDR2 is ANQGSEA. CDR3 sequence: CSVEVAGAFNEQFF. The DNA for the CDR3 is TGCAGCGTTGAAGTGGCGGGAGCCTTCAATGAGCAGTTCTTC.

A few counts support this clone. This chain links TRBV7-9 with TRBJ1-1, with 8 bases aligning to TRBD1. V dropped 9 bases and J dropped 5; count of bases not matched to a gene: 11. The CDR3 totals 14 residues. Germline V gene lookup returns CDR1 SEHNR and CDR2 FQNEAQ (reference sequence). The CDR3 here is CARLPLDRVTEAFF. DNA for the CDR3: TGTGCCAGACTCCCGCTGGACAGGGTTACTGAAGCTTTCTTT.

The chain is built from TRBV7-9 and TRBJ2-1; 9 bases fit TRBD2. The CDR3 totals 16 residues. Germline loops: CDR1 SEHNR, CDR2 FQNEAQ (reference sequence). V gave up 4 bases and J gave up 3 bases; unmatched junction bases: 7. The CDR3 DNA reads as TGTGCCAGCAGCTATTTGGTAGCGGGAGACTACAATGAGCAGTTCTTC. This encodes CASSYLVAGDYNEQFF.

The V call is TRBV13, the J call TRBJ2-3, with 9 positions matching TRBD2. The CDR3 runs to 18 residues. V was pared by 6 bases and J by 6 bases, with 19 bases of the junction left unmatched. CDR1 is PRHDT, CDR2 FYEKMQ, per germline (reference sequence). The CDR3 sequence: CASSHNMGAGGPSDTQYF. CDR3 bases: TGTGCCAGCAGTCACAACATGGGGGCGGGAGGGCCCTCCGATACGCAGTATTTT.

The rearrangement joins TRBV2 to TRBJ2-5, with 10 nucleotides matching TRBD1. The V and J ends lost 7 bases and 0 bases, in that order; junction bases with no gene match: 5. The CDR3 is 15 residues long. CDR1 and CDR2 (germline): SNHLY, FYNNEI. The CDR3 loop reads CASTWDRGYQETQYF. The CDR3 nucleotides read TGTGCCAGCACTTGGGACAGGGGTTACCAAGAGACCCAGTACTTC.

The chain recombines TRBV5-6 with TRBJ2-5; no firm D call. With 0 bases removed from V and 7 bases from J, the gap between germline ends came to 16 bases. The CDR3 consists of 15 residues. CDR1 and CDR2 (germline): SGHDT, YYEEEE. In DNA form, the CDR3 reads TGTGCCAGCAGCTTGGTGGCAGTGAAGAAAAGGACCCAGTACTTC. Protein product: CASSLVAVKKRTQYF. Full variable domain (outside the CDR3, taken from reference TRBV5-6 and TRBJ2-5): DAGVTQSPTHLIKTRGQQVTLRCSPKSGHDTVSWYQQALGQGPQFIFQYYEEEERQRGNFPDRFSGHQFPNYSSELNVNALLLGDSALYLCASSLVAVKKRTQYFGPGTRLLVL.

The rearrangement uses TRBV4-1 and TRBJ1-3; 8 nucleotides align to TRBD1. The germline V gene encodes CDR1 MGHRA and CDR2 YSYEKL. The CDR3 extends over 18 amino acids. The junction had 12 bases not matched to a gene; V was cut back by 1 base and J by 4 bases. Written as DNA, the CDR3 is TGCGCCAGCAGCCAAGCCACGGGTCCAGGGGGCTCCGGAAACACCATATATTTT. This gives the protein CASSQATGPGGSGNTIYF.

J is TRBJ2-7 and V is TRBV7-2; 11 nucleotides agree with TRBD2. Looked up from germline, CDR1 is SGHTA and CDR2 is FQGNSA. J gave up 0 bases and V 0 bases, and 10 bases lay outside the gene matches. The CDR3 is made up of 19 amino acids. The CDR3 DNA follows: TGTGCCAGCAGCTTAGCACTAAGTAGCGGGAGGGGGATCTCCTACGAGCAGTACTTC. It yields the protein CASSLALSSGRGISYEQYF.

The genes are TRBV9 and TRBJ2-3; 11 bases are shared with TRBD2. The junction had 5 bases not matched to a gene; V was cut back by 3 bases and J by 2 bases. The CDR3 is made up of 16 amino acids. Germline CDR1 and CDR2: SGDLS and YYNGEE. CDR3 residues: CASSGLAGGATDTQYF. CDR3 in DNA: TGTGCCAGCAGCGGGTTAGCGGGGGGGGCCACAGATACGCAGTATTTT.

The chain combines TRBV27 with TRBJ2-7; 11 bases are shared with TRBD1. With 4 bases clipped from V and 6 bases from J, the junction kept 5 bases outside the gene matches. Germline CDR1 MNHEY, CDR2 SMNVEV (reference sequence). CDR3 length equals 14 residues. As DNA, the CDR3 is TGTGCCAGCAGTTGGGGGACAGGGGGGCGCGAGCAGTACTTC. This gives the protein CASSWGTGGREQYF.

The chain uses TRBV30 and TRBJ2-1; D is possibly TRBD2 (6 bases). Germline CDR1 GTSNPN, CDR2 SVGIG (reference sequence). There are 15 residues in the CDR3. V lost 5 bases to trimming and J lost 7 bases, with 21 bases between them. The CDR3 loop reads CAWELLARGGNEQFF. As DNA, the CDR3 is TGTGCCTGGGAGTTACTAGCTAGAGGCGGGAATGAGCAGTTCTTC.

DNA of the CDR3: TGTGCCAGCAGTGAAACCGCTAGTCGCAATGAGCAGTTCTTC. Translation: CASSETASRNEQFF. This chain joins TRBV2 and TRBJ2-1; the D is unclear. Germline lookup yields CDR1 SNHLY and CDR2 FYNNEI. V was shortened by 2 bases and J by 6 bases, with 11 bases between the two germline ends. CDR3 size: 14 residues.

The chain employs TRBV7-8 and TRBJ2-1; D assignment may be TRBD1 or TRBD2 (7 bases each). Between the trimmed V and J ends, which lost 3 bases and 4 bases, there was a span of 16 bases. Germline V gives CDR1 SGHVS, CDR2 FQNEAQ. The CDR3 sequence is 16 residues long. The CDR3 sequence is CASSLLTGTIYNEQFF. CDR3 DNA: TGTGCCAGCAGCTTGCTGACAGGGACTATTTACAATGAGCAGTTCTTC.

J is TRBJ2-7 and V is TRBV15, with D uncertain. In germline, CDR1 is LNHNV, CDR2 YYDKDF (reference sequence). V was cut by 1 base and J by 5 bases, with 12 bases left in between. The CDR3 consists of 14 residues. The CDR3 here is CATSRVGSGDEQYF. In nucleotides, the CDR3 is TGTGCCACCAGCAGAGTGGGCAGTGGAGACGAGCAGTACTTC. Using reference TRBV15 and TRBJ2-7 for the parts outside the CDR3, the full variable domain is DAMVIQNPRYQVTQFGKPVTLSCSQTLNHNVMYWYQQKSSQAPKLLFHYYDKDFNNEADTPDNFQSRRPNTSFCFLDIRSPGLGDTAMYLCATSRVGSGDEQYFGPGTRLTVT.

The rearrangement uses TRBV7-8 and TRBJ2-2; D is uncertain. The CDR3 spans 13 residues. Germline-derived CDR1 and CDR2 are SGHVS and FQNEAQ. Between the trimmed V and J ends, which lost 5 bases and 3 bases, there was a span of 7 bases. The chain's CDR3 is CASSPPDTGELFF. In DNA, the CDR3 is TGTGCCAGCAGCCCCCCGGACACCGGGGAGCTGTTTTTT.

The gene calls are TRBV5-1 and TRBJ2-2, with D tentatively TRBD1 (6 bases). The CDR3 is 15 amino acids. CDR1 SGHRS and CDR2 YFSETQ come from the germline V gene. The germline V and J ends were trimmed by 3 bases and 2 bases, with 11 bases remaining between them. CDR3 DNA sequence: TGCGCCAGCAGCTCGACAGGAGTTAACACCGGGGAGCTGTTTTTT. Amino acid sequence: CASSSTGVNTGELFF.

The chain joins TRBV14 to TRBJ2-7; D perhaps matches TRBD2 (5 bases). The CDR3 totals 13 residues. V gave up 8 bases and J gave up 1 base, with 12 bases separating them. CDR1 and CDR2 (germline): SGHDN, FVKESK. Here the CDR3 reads CASRFTGSYEQYF. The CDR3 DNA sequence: TGTGCCAGCCGATTTACGGGGTCCTACGAGCAGTACTTC.

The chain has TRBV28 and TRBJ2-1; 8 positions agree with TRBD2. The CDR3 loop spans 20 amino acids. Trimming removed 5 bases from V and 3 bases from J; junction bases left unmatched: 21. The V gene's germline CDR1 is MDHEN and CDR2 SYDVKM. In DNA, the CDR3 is TGTGCCAGCAGTCCCGTTGGAGGCACTCCGACTAGCGAACGCTACAATGAGCAGTTCTTC. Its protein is CASSPVGGTPTSERYNEQFF.

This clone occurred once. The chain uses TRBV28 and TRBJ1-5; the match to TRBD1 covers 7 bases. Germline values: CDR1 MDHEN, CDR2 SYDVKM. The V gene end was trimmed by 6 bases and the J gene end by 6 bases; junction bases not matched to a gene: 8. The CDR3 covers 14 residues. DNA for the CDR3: TGTGCCAGCAGGTCGGACAGGTCTGGTCAGCCCCAGCATTTT. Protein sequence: CASRSDRSGQPQHF.

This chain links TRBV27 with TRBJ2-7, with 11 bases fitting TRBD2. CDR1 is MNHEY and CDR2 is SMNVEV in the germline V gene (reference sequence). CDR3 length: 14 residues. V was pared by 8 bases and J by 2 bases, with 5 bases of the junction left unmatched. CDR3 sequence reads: CASGSGRGPYEQYF. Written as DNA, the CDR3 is TGTGCCAGCGGTAGCGGGAGGGGACCCTACGAGCAGTACTTC.

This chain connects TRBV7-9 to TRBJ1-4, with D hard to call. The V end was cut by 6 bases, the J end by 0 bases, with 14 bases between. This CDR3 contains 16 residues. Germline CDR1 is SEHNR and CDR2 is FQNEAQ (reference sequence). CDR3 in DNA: TGTGCCAGCAGACTAGAGAGGTCTGCAACTAATGAAAAACTGTTTTTT. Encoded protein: CASRLERSATNEKLFF.

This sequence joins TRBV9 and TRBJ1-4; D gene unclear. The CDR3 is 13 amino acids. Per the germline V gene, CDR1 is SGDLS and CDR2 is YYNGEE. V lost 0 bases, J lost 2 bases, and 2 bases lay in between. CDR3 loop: CASSVGTNEKLFF. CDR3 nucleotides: TGTGCCAGCAGCGTAGGGACTAATGAAAAACTGTTTTTT.